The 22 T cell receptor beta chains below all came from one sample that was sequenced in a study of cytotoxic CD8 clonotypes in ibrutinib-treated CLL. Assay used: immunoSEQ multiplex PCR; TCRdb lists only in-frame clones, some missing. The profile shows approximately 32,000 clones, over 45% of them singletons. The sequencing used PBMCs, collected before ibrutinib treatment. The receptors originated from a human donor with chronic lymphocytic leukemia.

The DNA of the CDR3 is TGCGCCAGCAGCCAAGATCAAGGCGGTACCGGGGAGCTGTTTTTT. Translation: CASSQDQGGTGELFF. The genes are TRBV4-1 and TRBJ2-2; D is uncertain. Trimming removed 0 bases from V and 5 bases from J, with 10 bases in between. The germline V gene has CDR1 MGHRA and CDR2 YSYEKL. The CDR3 is made up of 15 amino acids.

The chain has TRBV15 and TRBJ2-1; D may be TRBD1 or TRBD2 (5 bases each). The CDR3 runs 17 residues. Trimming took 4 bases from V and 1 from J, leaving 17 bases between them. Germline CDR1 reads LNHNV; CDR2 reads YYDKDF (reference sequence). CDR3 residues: CATSTLATAKSYNEQFF. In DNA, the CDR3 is TGTGCCACCAGCACCTTAGCGACAGCGAAATCCTACAATGAGCAGTTCTTC.

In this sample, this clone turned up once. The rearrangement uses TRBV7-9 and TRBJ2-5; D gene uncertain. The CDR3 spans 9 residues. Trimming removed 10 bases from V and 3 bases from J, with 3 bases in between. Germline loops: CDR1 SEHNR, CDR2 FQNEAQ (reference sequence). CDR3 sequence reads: CATKETQYF. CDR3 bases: TGTGCCACCAAAGAGACCCAGTACTTC. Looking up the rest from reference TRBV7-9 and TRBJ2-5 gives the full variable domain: DTGVSQNPRHKITKRGQNVTFRCDPISEHNRLYWYRQTLGQGPEFLTYFQNEAQLEKSRLLSDRFSAERPKGSFSTLEIQRTEQGDSAMYLCATKETQYFGPGTRLLVL.

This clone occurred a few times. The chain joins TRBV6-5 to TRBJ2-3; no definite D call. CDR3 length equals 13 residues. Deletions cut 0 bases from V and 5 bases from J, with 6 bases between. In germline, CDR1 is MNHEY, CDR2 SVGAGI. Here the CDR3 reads CASSYSRVDTQYF. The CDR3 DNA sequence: TGTGCCAGCAGTTACTCACGGGTAGATACGCAGTATTTT.

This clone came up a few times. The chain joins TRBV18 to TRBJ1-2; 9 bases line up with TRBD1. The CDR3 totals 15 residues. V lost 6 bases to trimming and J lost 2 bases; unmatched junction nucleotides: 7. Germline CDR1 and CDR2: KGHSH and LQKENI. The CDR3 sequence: CASSERQGVNYGYTF. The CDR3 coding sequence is TGTGCCAGCTCGGAACGACAGGGGGTCAACTATGGCTACACCTTC.

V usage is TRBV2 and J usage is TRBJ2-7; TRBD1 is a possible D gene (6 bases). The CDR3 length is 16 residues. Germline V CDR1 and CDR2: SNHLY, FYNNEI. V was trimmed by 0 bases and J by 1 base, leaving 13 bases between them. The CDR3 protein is CASSEAFGTPSYEQYF. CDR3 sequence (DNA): TGTGCCAGCAGTGAAGCATTCGGGACACCGTCCTACGAGCAGTACTTC.

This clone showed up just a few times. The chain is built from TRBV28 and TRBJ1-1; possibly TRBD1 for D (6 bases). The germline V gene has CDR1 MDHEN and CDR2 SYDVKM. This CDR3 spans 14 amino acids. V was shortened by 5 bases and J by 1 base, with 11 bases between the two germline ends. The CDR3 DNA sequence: TGTGCCAGCAGTACCTGGACAGAGAACACTGAAGCTTTCTTT. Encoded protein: CASSTWTENTEAFF.

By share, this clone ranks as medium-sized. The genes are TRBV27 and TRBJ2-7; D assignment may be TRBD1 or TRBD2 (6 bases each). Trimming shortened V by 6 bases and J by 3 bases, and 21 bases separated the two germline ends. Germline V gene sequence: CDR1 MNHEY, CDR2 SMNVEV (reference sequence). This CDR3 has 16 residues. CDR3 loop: CASSVGGQGKVYEQYF. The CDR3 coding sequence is TGTGCCAGCAGCGTCGGGGGCCAGGGAAAGGTCTACGAGCAGTACTTC.

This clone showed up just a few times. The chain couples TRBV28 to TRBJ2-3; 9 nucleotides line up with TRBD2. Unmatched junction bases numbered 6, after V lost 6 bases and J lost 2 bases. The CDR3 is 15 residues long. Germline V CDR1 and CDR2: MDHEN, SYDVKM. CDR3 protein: CASRVAGENTDTQYF. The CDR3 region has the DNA TGTGCCAGCAGGGTAGCGGGGGAAAACACAGATACGCAGTATTTT. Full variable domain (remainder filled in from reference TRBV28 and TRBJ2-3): DVKVTQSSRYLVKRTGEKVFLECVQDMDHENMFWYRQDPGLGLRLIYFSYDVKMKEKGDIPEGYSVSREKKERFSLILESASTNQTSMYLCASRVAGENTDTQYFGPGTRLTVL.

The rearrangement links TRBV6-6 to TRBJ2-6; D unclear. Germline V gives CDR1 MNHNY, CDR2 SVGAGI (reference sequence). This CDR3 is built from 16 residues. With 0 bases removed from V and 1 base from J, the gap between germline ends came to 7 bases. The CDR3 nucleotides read TGTGCCAGCAGTTACTCGTTCGGATCTGGGGCCAACGTCCTGACTTTC. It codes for CASSYSFGSGANVLTF.

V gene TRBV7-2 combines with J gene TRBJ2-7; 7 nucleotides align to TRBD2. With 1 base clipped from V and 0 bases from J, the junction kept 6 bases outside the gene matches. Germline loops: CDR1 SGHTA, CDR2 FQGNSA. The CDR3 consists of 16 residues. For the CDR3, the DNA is TGTGCCAGCAGCTTAGAAGTCCGCGGGGGCTCCTACGAGCAGTACTTC. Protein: CASSLEVRGGSYEQYF.

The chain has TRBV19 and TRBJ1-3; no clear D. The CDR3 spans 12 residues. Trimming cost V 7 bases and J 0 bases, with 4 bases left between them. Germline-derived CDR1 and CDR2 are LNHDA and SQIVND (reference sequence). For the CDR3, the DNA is TGTGCCAGTACGACCTCTGGAAACACCATATATTTT. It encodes CASTTSGNTIYF.

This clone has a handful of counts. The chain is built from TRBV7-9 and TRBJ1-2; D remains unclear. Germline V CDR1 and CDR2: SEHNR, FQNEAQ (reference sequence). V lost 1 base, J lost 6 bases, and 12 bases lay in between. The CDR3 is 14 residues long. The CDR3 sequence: CASSLDSRSDGYTF. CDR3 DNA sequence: TGTGCCAGCAGCTTAGACTCGCGCTCGGATGGCTACACCTTC.

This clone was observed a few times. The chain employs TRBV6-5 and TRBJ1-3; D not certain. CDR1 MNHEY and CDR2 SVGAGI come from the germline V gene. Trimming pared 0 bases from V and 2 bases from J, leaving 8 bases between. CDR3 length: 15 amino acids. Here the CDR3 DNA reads TGTGCCAGCAGTTACTCCGAAACGACTGGAAACACCATATATTTT. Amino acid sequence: CASSYSETTGNTIYF.

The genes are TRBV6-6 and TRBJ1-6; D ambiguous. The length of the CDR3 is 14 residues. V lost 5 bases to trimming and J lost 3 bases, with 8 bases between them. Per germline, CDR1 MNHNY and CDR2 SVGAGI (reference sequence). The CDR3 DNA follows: TGTGCCAGCAGTGAGAGTCACTATAATTCACCCCTCCACTTT. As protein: CASSESHYNSPLHF.

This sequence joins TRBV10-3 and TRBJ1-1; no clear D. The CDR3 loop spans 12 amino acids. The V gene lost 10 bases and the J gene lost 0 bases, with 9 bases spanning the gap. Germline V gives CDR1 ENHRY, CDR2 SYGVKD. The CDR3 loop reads CASGPMNTEAFF. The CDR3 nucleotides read TGTGCCAGCGGACCGATGAACACTGAAGCTTTCTTT.

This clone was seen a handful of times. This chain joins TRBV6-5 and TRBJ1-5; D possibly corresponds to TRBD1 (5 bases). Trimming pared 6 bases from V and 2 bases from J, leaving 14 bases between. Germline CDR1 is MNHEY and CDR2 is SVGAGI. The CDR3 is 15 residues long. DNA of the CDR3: TGTGCCAGCAGGCCTCAGGGTGGCCGCAATCAGCCCCAGCATTTT. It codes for CASRPQGGRNQPQHF.

The DNA of the CDR3 is TGTGCCATCAGTGAAATGAGGGACGAGCAGTTCTTC. Protein sequence: CAISEMRDEQFF. The rearrangement uses TRBV10-3 and TRBJ2-1; D may be TRBD1 or TRBD2 (5 bases each). CDR1 is ENHRY, CDR2 SYGVKD, per germline. Trimming left V 3 bases short and J 10 bases short, with 10 bases between. CDR3 length equals 12 residues.

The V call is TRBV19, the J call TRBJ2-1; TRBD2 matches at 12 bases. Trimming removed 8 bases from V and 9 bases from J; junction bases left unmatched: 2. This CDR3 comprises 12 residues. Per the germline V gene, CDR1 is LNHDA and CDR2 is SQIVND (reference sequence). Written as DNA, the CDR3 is TGTGCCAGTGGGACTAGCGGGCGTGAGCAGTTCTTC. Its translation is CASGTSGREQFF. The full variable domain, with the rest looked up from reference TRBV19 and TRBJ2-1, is DGGITQSPKYLFRKEGQNVTLSCEQNLNHDAMYWYRQDPGQGLRLIYYSQIVNDFQKGDIAEGYSVSREKKESFPLTVTSAQKNPTAFYLCASGTSGREQFFGPGTRLTVL.

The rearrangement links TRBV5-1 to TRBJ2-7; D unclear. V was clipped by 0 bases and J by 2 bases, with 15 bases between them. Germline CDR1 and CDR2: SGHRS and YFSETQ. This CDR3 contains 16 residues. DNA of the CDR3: TGCGCCAGCAGCTTGGGTGATAGGGCAGCCACCTACGAGCAGTACTTC. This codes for CASSLGDRAATYEQYF. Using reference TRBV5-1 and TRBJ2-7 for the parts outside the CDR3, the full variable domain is KAGVTQTPRYLIKTRGQQVTLSCSPISGHRSVSWYQQTPGQGLQFLFEYFSETQRNKGNFPGRFSGRQFSNSRSEMNVSTLELGDSALYLCASSLGDRAATYEQYFGPGTRLTVT.

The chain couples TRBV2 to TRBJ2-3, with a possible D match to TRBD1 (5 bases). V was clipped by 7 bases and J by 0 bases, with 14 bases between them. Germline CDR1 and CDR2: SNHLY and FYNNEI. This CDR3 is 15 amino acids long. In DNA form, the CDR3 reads TGTGCCAGCATACAACAGGCTTCTAGCACAGATACGCAGTATTTT. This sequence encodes CASIQQASSTDTQYF.

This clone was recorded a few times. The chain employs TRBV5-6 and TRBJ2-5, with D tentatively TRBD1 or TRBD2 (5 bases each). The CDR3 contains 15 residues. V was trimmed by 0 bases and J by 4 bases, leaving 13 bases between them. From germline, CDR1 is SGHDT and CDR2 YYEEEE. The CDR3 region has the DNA TGTGCCAGCAGCTTGGCCGGGGCAGGGCGAGAGACCCAGTACTTC. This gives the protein CASSLAGAGRETQYF.